This TCR beta chain was identified during a study of T-cell memory formation after mild COVID-19. Turning to the study itself: There were largely donor-specific TCR clusters. Broader study findings: From day 15 to 85, contracting clones were balanced between CD4 and CD8, whereas later expanders leaned toward CD4+. Second-wave clones that peaked on day 37 lacked confirmed SARS-CoV-2 specificity.

Of note for this clonotype: The target antigen is unknown.

TCR alpha and TCR beta cDNA libraries carrying sample barcodes and UMIs were produced by 5'RACE using constant-segment primers. TCRdb re-called the 5' RACE reads with MiXCR, one entry per CDR3 protein. The top ten hold 2% to 2.5% of the sample, which has 120,000 to 150,000 distinct CDR3 sequences, roughly 19% seen once. The CDR3 length is 13 residues. The germline V gene has CDR1 SGHDN and CDR2 FVKESK. With 8 bases removed from V and 2 bases from J, the gap between germline ends came to 13 bases. This chain connects TRBV14 to TRBJ2-7; unclear D gene. What was sequenced was PBMCs or a T cell subset sorted from them (not recorded which). The sequence was obtained from an adult woman who had mild COVID-19 (a few samples of this study predate the infection). Cell type and time point are not known. The CDR3 loop reads CASSFGSPYEQYF. The CDR3 DNA follows: TGTGCCAGCTCCTTCGGATCACCCTACGAGCAGTACTTC.